A selection of T cell receptor beta chains follows, all from one sample in a study of blood T cell repertoires in COVID-19. Using immunoSEQ multiplex PCR, the repertoire was profiled, and TCRdb retains in-frame clones only, with some absent. The data contain fewer than 300,000 clones, under 95% of them singletons. The sequencing sample was made of PBMCs or T cells enriched from blood (not recorded which). The receptors originated from a woman aged 40 to 50 with acute COVID-19. The CDR3 runs from the conserved cysteine through the conserved F or W. The D gene is left open where the match is weak. Clone size is shown for a subset of rows, as once, few, many or a class of expanded clone.

V gene	D gene	J gene	clone size	CDR3 DNA	CDR3 protein
TRBV6-5	TRBD2	TRBJ2-3	NA	TGTGCCAGCAAGAGGACTAGTGAGTATACGCAGTATTTT	CASKRTSEYTQYF
TRBV5-1	TRBD1	TRBJ1-2	NA	TGCGCCAGCAGCTCCGGGACAGGGGGTCTTTACTATGGCTACACCTTC	CASSSGTGGLYYGYTF
TRBV27	TRBD2	TRBJ2-3	NA	TGTGCCAGCAGTATAGCGGGCGTTAGCACAGATACGCAGTATTTT	CASSIAGVSTDTQYF
TRBV5-4	NA	TRBJ1-3	NA	TGTGCCAGCAGCTTCGGAGGGACCTCGGGTGACACCATATATTTT	CASSFGGTSGDTIYF
TRBV5-8	NA	TRBJ1-5	NA	TGTGCCAGCAGCTTGGGAGGAAGTCGGGTCCGGGATCAGCCCCAGCATTTT	CASSLGGSRVRDQPQHF
TRBV12-5	NA	TRBJ2-7	NA	TGTGCTAGTGGACTGAGACAGACCAGCTCCTACGAGCAGTACTTC	CASGLRQTSSYEQYF
TRBV7-2	TRBD1	TRBJ2-7	NA	TGTGCCAGCAGCCTAGACAGGGCCCTACCCTACGAGCAGTACTTC	CASSLDRALPYEQYF
TRBV18	NA	TRBJ1-2	few	TGTGCCAGCTCACCGCTCCAGGGAGGGGTCTATGGCTACACCTTC	CASSPLQGGVYGYTF
TRBV28	NA	TRBJ1-2	NA	TGTGCCAGCAGTATTGGACAGAAAAACTATGGCTACACCTTC	CASSIGQKNYGYTF
TRBV2	NA	TRBJ1-1	NA	TGTGCCAGCAGTCCCTACACTGAAGCTTTCTTT	CASSPYTEAFF
TRBV7-2	NA	TRBJ1-5	NA	TGTGCCAGCAGCCTTAGGTCCCCGGACAGCTATAGCAATCAGCCCCAGCATTTT	CASSLRSPDSYSNQPQHF
TRBV28	TRBD2	TRBJ2-3	NA	TGTGCCAGCAGTTATGCTAGCGGGGGGCCGATCAGCACAGATACGCAGTATTTT	CASSYASGGPISTDTQYF
TRBV12-3/TRBV12-4	NA	TRBJ2-7	NA	TGTGCCAGCAGCCAGGGGCGCACCTACGAGCAGTACTTC	CASSQGRTYEQYF
TRBV25-1	NA	TRBJ2-2	NA	TGTGCCAGCAGTGACGTGAGAGGGTTCACCGGGGAGCTGTTTTTT	CASSDVRGFTGELFF
TRBV19	NA	TRBJ1-5	NA	TGTGCCAGTAGTATAGGGGGCAGTTCGGGTCAGCCCCAGCATTTT	CASSIGGSSGQPQHF
TRBV19	TRBD1	TRBJ1-4	NA	TGTGCCAGTAGGGGACAGGGAAATGAAAAACTGTTTTTT	CASRGQGNEKLFF
TRBV7-2	NA	TRBJ1-2	NA	TGTGCCAGCAGCTTAAGTCGTTTTAGGGGCAACTATGGCTACACCTTC	CASSLSRFRGNYGYTF
TRBV30	NA	TRBJ1-3	NA	TGTGCCTGGAGTGTATACAGGTCTGGAAACACCATATATTTT	CAWSVYRSGNTIYF
TRBV4-1	NA	TRBJ2-2	NA	TGCGCCAGCAGCCAAACGGGTGGGAACACCGGGGAGCTGTTTTTT	CASSQTGGNTGELFF
TRBV11-3	TRBD1	TRBJ1-6	NA	TGTGCCAGCAGCCCCCCCTGGGACAGGGGAGACTCACCCCTCCACTTT	CASSPPWDRGDSPLHF
TRBV14	TRBD2	TRBJ2-3	NA	TGTGCCAGCAGCCAAGGGACTAGCCCCCTGAATACGCAGTATTTT	CASSQGTSPLNTQYF
TRBV2	NA	TRBJ1-1	NA	TGTGCCAGCAGTGTGTCCATGAGCACTGAAGCTTTCTTT	CASSVSMSTEAFF
TRBV5-1	NA	TRBJ2-3	NA	TGCGCCAGCAGCCTGGACAGAAGCACAGATACGCAGTATTTT	CASSLDRSTDTQYF
TRBV28	NA	TRBJ2-2	NA	TGTGCCAGCAGTTCGGAGGGGGCGGGGACCGGGGAGCTGTTTTTT	CASSSEGAGTGELFF
TRBV7-5	NA	TRBJ1-5	once	TGTGCCAGAAGCTTAACGACAGGGACCAGCAATCAGCCCCAGCATTTT	CARSLTTGTSNQPQHF
TRBV30	NA	TRBJ1-1	NA	TGTGCCTGGAGTGTACAGGGTGGGGCGAAAGCTTTCTTT	CAWSVQGGAKAFF
TRBV30	TRBD1	TRBJ1-2	NA	TGTGCCTGGGGGACAGGGGGCTGGCATGGCTACACCTTC	CAWGTGGWHGYTF
TRBV2	NA	TRBJ1-2	NA	TGTTCAACCCGAAAGGACAGAGCTCAGATCTATGGCTACACCTTC	CSTRKDRAQIYGYTF
TRBV9	TRBD1	TRBJ1-3	NA	TGTGCCAGCAGCGCATCCGGGACAGGCTCTGGAAACACCATATATTTT	CASSASGTGSGNTIYF